The 5 T cell receptor beta chains listed next were all sequenced from one sample in a study of shared clonotypes between healthy human individuals. Using immunoSEQ multiplex PCR, the repertoire was profiled, and TCRdb retains in-frame clones only, with some absent. The sample consists of some 380,000 clones, roughly 96% of them appearing once. Material: memory CD8+ T cells sorted from blood. The subset: CD45RO+ cells pooled with CCR7-negative TemRA cells. The receptors were sampled from a man aged 30-40 years in good health.

This clone was seen a single time. V usage is TRBV30 and J usage is TRBJ1-3; D is uncertain. The CDR3 totals 13 residues. Germline lookup yields CDR1 GTSNPN and CDR2 SVGIG (reference sequence). Trimming left V 1 base short and J 4 bases short, with 8 bases between. CDR3 amino acids: CAWSGNVGNTIYF. In DNA form, the CDR3 reads TGTGCCTGGAGTGGTAACGTCGGAAACACCATATATTTT.

The chain carries TRBV10-3 and TRBJ2-3, with a possible D match to TRBD2 (6 bases). The germline V gene encodes CDR1 ENHRY and CDR2 SYGVKD. Between the trimmed V and J ends, which lost 3 bases and 0 bases, there was a span of 10 bases. The CDR3 is 15 amino acids. CDR3 region: CAISERSGSTDTQYF. CDR3 coding DNA: TGTGCCATCAGTGAACGAAGCGGGAGCACAGATACGCAGTATTTT.

This clone was seen once. V gene TRBV11-2 combines with J gene TRBJ2-3; D ambiguous. The CDR3 runs 12 residues. The V and J ends lost 5 bases and 1 base respectively, with 4 bases between them. In germline, CDR1 is SGHAT, CDR2 FQNNGV. The CDR3 loop reads CASSRRTDTQYF. In DNA form, the CDR3 reads TGTGCCAGCAGCCGCCGCACAGATACGCAGTATTTT.

The chain couples TRBV9 to TRBJ2-1; D gene ambiguous. The V gene's germline CDR1 is SGDLS and CDR2 YYNGEE. This CDR3 comprises 13 residues. The V and J ends lost 1 base and 6 bases respectively, with 8 bases between them. The CDR3 region has the DNA TGTGCCAGCAGCGTATTGTCTAGCAATGAGCAGTTCTTC. This translates into CASSVLSSNEQFF.

The rearrangement uses TRBV5-1 and TRBJ2-1; no clear D gene. Germline CDR1 reads SGHRS; CDR2 reads YFSETQ. CDR3 size: 12 residues. V gave up 0 bases and J gave up 7 bases, with 5 bases separating them. This chain's CDR3 is CASSLVFNEQFF. The CDR3 nucleotides read TGCGCCAGCAGCTTGGTTTTTAATGAGCAGTTCTTC.